This T cell receptor (beta chain) was recorded in a study of metastatic and nonmetastatic thyroid tumors. Study-wide context: Samples came from malignant and benign thyroid patients, and repertoires were compared across blood and tumor or nodule tissue.

Original data processing: For papillary thyroid cancer, a distant-metastasis classifier was constructed from CDR3 differences observed across clinicopathological groups. From the PCR reads, TCRdb re-called clones with MiXCR. These V and J calls derive from TCRdb rather than the authors' analysis. The repertoire holds 30,000 to 35,000 clones, less than 20% seen once, with under 3.5% in the top ten. As concerns this clone: The target antigen is unknown.

Study results and caveats: A significant increase in TCR beta diversity was reportedly seen in malignant thyroid tumors relative to benign nodules, in blood and tumor.

Each patient went into thyroid surgery without having received any treatment. The clonotype comes from a female donor with papillary thyroid cancer or a benign thyroid nodule (not recorded which). Some clones in this sample may be carry-over from other donors' samples. The specimen was blood.

CDR3 bases: TGTGCCAGCAGCCCCACGATGACTAGCGGGAGGTTTTGGAGAACAGATACGCAGTATTTT. Protein sequence: CASSPTMTSGRFWRTDTQYF. V is TRBV4-2 and J is TRBJ2-3; TRBD2 agrees at 13 bases. Trimming at V came to 4 bases and at J to 3 bases, leaving 16 bases not matched to a gene. Germline CDR1 and CDR2: LGHNA and YNFKEQ. CDR3 length: 20 residues.